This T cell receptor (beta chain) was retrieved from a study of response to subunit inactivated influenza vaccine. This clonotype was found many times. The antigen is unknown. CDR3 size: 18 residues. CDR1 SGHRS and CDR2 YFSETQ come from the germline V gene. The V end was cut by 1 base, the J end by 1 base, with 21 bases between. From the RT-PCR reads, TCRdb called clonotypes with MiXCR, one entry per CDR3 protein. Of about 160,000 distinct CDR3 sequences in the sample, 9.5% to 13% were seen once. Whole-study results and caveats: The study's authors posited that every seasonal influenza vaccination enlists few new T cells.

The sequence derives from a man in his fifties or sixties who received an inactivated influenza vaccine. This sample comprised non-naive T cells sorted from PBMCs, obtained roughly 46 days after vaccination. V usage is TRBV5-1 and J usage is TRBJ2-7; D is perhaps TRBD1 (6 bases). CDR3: CASSLSDIQGPQSYEQYF. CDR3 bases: TGCGCCAGCAGCTTGTCCGATATACAGGGACCACAGTCCTACGAGCAGTACTTC.